The clone carrying this T cell receptor beta chain has a handful of counts. Antigen: not known. The V and J ends lost 8 bases and 1 base respectively, with 9 bases between them. This CDR3 region has 13 residues. Germline lookup yields CDR1 MDHEN and CDR2 SYDVKM. This entry is derived from a study of T cell repertoires in cytomegalovirus infection. The overall study: An indication of both CMV infection and matching HLA type came from public TCR beta signatures. Overall study results and limits: CMV-specific TCR beta clonotypes restricted by HLA-C dominated the ex vivo response. Accumulated public TCR beta family frequency recognized individuals carrying CMV together with the relevant HLA.

One entry per CDR3 protein results from TCRdb running MiXCR on the reads. The table has about 260,000 distinct CDR3 sequences, approximately 14% seen once. The chain combines TRBV28 with TRBJ2-1, with D perhaps TRBD2 (5 bases). Sequenced material: PBMCs. The TCR sequence derives from a human donor in good health (CMV status not recorded). Some clones in this sample may be carry-over from other donors' samples. CDR3 DNA sequence: TGTGCCAGCGGCGGAGGATCCTACAATGAGCAGTTCTTC. It encodes CASGGGSYNEQFF.